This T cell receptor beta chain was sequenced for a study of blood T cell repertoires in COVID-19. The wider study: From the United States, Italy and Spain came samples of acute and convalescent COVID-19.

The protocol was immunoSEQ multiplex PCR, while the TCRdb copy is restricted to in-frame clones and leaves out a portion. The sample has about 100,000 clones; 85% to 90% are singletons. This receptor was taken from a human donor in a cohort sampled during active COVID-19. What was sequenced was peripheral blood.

CDR3 region: CASTRGGGRYNEQFF. CDR3 sequence (DNA): TGTGCCAGCACCCGAGGGGGAGGGCGGTACAATGAGCAGTTCTTC. This chain joins TRBV5-4 and TRBJ2-1; the D gene is possibly TRBD2 (7 bases). CDR3 length: 15 amino acids. V was trimmed by 6 bases and J by 4 bases, leaving 17 bases between them. Looked up from germline, CDR1 is SGHNT and CDR2 is YYREEE (reference sequence).